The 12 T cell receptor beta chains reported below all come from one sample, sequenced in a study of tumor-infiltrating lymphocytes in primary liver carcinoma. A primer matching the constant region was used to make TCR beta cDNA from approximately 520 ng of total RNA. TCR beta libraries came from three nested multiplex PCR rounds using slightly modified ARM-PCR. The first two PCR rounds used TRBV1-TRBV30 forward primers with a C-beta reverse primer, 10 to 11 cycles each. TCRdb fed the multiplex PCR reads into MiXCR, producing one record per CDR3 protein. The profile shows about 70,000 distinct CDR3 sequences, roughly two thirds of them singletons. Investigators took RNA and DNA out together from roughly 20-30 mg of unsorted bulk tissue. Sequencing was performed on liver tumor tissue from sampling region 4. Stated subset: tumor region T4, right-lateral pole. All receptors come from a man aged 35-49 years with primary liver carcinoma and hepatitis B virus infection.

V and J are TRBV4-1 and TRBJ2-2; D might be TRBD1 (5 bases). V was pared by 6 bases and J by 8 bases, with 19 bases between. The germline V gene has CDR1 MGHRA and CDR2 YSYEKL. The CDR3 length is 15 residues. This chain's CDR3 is CASSWGRDFTGELFF. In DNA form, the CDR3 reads TGCGCCAGCAGTTGGGGCAGGGATTTCACAGGGGAGCTGTTTTTT.

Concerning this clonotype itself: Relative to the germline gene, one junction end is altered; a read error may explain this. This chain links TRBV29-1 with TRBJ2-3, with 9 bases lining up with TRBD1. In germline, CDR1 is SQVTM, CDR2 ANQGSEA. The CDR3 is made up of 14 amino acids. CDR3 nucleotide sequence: TGCAGCGTTGTGGTCGGGACAGGGCTAGATACGCAATGTTTT. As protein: CSVVVGTGLDTQCF.

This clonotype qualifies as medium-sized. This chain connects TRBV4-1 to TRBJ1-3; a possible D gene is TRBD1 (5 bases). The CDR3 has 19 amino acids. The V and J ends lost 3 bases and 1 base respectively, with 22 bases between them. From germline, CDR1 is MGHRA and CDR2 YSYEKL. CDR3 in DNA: TGCGCCAGCAGCCAGGCCGTAAGGGGAACGCTACGGTCTGGAAACACCATATATTTT. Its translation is CASSQAVRGTLRSGNTIYF.

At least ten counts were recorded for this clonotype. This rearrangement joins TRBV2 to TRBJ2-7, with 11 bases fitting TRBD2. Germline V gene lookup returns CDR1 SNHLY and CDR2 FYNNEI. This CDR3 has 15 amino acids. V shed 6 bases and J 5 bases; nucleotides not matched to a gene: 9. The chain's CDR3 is CASRSSLAGVDEQYF. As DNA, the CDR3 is TGTGCCAGCAGGTCTTCACTAGCGGGAGTTGACGAGCAGTACTTC.

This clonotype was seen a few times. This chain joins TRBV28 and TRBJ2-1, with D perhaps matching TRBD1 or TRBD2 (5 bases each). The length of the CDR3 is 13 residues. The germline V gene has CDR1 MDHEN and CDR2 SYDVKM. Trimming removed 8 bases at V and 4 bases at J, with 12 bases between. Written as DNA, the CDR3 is TGTGCCAGCGGGTCGGGGCAGTACAATGAGCAGTTCTTC. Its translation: CASGSGQYNEQFF.

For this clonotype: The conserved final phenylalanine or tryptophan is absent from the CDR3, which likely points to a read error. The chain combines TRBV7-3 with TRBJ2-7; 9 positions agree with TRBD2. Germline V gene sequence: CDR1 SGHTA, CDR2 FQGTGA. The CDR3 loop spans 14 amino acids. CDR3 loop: CASRPSGDSYEQYL. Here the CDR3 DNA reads TGTGCTAGCAGACCTAGCGGGGATTCCTACGAGCAGTACTTA.

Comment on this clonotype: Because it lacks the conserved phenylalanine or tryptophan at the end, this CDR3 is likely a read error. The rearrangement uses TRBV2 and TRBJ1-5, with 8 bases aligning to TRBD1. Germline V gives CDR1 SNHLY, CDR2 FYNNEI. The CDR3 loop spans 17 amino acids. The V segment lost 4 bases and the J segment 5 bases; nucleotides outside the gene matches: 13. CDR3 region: CASSGHWGTGPYQPQHL. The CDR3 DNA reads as TGTGCCAGCAGTGGGCACTGGGGGACAGGCCCCTATCAGCCCCAGCATCTT.

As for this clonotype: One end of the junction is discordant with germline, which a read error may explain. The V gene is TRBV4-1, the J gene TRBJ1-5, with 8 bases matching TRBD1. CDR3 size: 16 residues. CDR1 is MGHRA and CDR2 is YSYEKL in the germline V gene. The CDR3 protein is CAGSQNTDRVGQPEHF. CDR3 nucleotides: TGCGCCGGCAGCCAAAACACGGACAGGGTCGGCCAGCCCGAGCATTTT.

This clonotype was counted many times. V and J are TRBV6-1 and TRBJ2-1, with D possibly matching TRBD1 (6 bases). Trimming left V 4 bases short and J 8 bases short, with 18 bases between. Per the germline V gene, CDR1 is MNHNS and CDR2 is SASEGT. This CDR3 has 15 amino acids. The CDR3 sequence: CASSVRAGAGDEQFF. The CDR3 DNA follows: TGTGCCAGCAGTGTACGGGCAGGGGCAGGGGATGAGCAGTTCTTC.

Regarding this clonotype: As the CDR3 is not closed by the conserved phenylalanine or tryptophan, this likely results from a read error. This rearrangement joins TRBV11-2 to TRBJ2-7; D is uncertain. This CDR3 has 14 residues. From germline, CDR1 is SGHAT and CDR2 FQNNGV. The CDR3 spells CAYSLTDTAYGQYL. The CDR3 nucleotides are TGTGCCTACAGCTTAACTGACACTGCCTACGGGCAGTACCTC.

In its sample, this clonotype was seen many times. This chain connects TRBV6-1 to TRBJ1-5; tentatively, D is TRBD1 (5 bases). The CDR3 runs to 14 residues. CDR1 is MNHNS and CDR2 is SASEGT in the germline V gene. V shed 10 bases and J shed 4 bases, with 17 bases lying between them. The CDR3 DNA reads TGTGCCACCCAAGGACAATGGCTTAATCAGCCCCAGCATTTT. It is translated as CATQGQWLNQPQHF.

The CDR3 region has the DNA TGTGCCAGCAGCCCAAGAGGGAACACGTGCGATACGCAGTATTTT. Amino acids: CASSPRGNTCDTQYF. This rearrangement joins TRBV11-1 to TRBJ2-3, with a tentative D call TRBD2 (5 bases). The V gene's germline CDR1 is SGHAT and CDR2 FQDESV (reference sequence). The CDR3 consists of 15 residues. V lost 5 bases and J 6 bases, leaving 18 bases between the germline ends.